This T cell receptor (beta chain) was identified during a study of immune evolution from preneoplasia to lung adenocarcinoma. Germline V lookup: CDR1 SQVTM, CDR2 ANQGSEA. CDR3 length: 12 amino acids. V was clipped by 4 bases and J by 0 bases, with 6 bases between them. Sequencing used immunoSEQ multiplex PCR; TCRdb keeps in-frame clones, though not all of them. The top ten hold about 6.1% of the sample, which has just over 6,000 clones, approximately 80% seen once. The receptor comes from a donor of 70 years or more with lung adenocarcinoma. The rearrangement links TRBV29-1 to TRBJ1-2; no definite D call. Sequencing input: FFPE adjacent normal lung tissue. CDR3 amino acids: CSVVSPNYGYTF. In DNA form, the CDR3 reads TGCAGCGTTGTCTCCCCTAACTATGGCTACACCTTC.